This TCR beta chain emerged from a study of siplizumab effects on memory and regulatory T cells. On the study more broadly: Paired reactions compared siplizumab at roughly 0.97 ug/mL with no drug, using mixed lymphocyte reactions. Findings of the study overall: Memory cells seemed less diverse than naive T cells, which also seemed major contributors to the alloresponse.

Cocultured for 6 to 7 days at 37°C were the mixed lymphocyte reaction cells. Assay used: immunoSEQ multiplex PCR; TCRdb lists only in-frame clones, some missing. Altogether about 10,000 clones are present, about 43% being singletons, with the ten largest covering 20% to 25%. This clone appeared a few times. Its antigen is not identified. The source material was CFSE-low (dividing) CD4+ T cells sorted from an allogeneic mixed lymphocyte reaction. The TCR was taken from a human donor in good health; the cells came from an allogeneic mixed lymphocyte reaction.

CDR3 nucleotide sequence: TGCGCCAGCAGCCTTGAGGGTGTAGGCAATCAGCCCCAGCATTTT. Amino acids: CASSLEGVGNQPQHF. The V call is TRBV5-1, the J call TRBJ1-5; D gene unclear. CDR1 and CDR2 from the germline V gene are SGHRS and YFSETQ. The germline V and J ends were trimmed by 4 bases and 2 bases, with 13 bases remaining between them. The CDR3 is 15 amino acids. The full variable domain, its missing parts supplied by reference TRBV5-1 and TRBJ1-5, is KAGVTQTPRYLIKTRGQQVTLSCSPISGHRSVSWYQQTPGQGLQFLFEYFSETQRNKGNFPGRFSGRQFSNSRSEMNVSTLELGDSALYLCASSLEGVGNQPQHFGDGTRLSIL.